Below, one T cell receptor beta chain is given with its context. Antigen: not known. Separate from the 666-subject first cohort was the approximately 120-subject validation cohort, to which the donors belonged. The sample comes from a study of cytomegalovirus exposure and HLA in healthy donors. TCRdb's copy holds only in-frame clones and misses some; the assay was immunoSEQ multiplex PCR. The data contain approximately 130,000 clones, roughly 84% of them singletons. CDR1 is SNHLY and CDR2 is FYNNEI in the germline V gene. V lost 6 bases and J 0 bases, leaving 27 bases between the germline ends. The CDR3 covers 20 residues. Study results and limitations: A later analysis found first-cohort TCR clusters tended to co-occur in the 130 or so validation repertoires. Many donors carried some public TCRs, although rarity characterized most TCR sequences.

The chain recombines TRBV2 with TRBJ1-5; tentative D call: TRBD1 (6 bases). The TCR sequence derives from a woman aged 30 to 39 in good health and CMV-seronegative. The sequencing sample was made of PBMCs. This CDR3 is CASRTDWGKRQEYSNQPQHF. Here the CDR3 DNA reads TGTGCCAGCAGGACGGACTGGGGTAAACGACAGGAGTATAGCAATCAGCCCCAGCATTTT.